The 26 T cell receptor beta chains listed next were all sequenced from one sample in a study of blood T cell repertoires in COVID-19. Method: immunoSEQ multiplex PCR; TCRdb's copy keeps in-frame clones and lacks some. The sample has 410,000 or so clones, roughly 90% seen once. Source material: peripheral blood. These receptors were taken from a woman between 40 and 50 years old with COVID-19, enrolled during active disease.

The chain is built from TRBV4-1 and TRBJ2-2, with 8 bases matching TRBD1. V gave up 4 bases and J gave up 3 bases; unmatched junction bases: 7. Germline V gene lookup returns CDR1 MGHRA and CDR2 YSYEKL. The CDR3 loop spans 16 amino acids. As DNA, the CDR3 is TGCGCCAGCAGCCCCAGAGGGACAGGAGACACCGGGGAGCTGTTTTTT. Translating gives CASSPRGTGDTGELFF.

The V call is TRBV24-1, the J call TRBJ1-2, with 10 bases identical to TRBD1. The CDR3 totals 16 residues. V trimming: 9 bases; J trimming: 0 bases; junction bases outside the gene matches: 9. Germline V CDR1 and CDR2: KGHDR, SFDVKD. The CDR3 DNA follows: TGTGCCACCGCCTCGACAGGGGGCCCAGCTAACTATGGCTACACCTTC. It specifies CATASTGGPANYGYTF.

The chain has TRBV5-1 and TRBJ1-2; the D gene is possibly TRBD1 (5 bases). Germline V CDR1 and CDR2: SGHRS, YFSETQ. Trimming left V 4 bases short and J 2 bases short, with 12 bases between. CDR3 size: 14 residues. CDR3: CASSPISGNYGYTF. CDR3 in DNA: TGCGCCAGCAGCCCGATATCAGGGAACTATGGCTACACCTTC.

This chain links TRBV7-2 with TRBJ1-3; 7 bases line up with TRBD1. Trimming removed 5 bases from V and 4 bases from J; junction bases left unmatched: 5. Germline V lookup: CDR1 SGHTA, CDR2 FQGNSA. The length of the CDR3 is 14 residues. The CDR3 loop reads CASSTGVPGNTIYF. In DNA, the CDR3 is TGTGCCAGCAGCACAGGGGTACCGGGAAACACCATATATTTT.

J is TRBJ1-4 and V is TRBV28, with 9 bases aligning to TRBD1. This CDR3 has 17 residues. Germline V lookup: CDR1 MDHEN, CDR2 SYDVKM. The V and J ends lost 6 bases and 8 bases, in that order; junction bases with no gene match: 16. CDR3 DNA sequence: TGTGCCAGCAGCACTACAGGGGGCCCTTTCCGGACCGAAAAACTGTTTTTT. The encoded protein is CASSTTGGPFRTEKLFF.

CDR3 sequence reads: CASRLRGTEAFF. The CDR3 bases are TGTGCCAGCAGACTCAGGGGAACTGAAGCTTTCTTT. The chain links TRBV12-3 or TRBV12-4 to TRBJ1-1, with D maybe TRBD1 (6 bases). The CDR3 contains 12 residues. Trimming stripped 6 bases from V and 5 bases from J, with 10 bases between.

The gene calls are TRBV27 and TRBJ2-7, with TRBD1 as a possible D gene (6 bases). The V end was cut by 6 bases, the J end by 5 bases, with 14 bases between. The length of the CDR3 is 13 residues. CDR1 and CDR2 from the germline V gene are MNHEY and SMNVEV (reference sequence). The CDR3 coding sequence is TGTGCCAGCAGACCTACAGGGAGAAACGAGCAGTACTTC. Translation: CASRPTGRNEQYF.

This rearrangement joins TRBV3-1 (or the pseudogene TRBV3-2) to TRBJ1-2; D is possibly TRBD1 (6 bases). Trimming pared 6 bases from V and 1 base from J, leaving 18 bases between. The CDR3 sequence is 16 residues long. Germline CDR1 is LGHDT and CDR2 is YNNKEL (reference sequence). The CDR3 sequence is CASSRQVGPYNYGYTF. CDR3 nucleotides: TGTGCCAGCAGTCGACAGGTGGGCCCGTATAACTATGGCTACACCTTC.

The rearrangement uses TRBV9 and TRBJ2-7, with TRBD1 matching 8 bases. This CDR3 is 15 amino acids long. With 0 bases clipped from V and 1 base from J, the junction kept 3 bases outside the gene matches. Per germline, CDR1 SGDLS and CDR2 YYNGEE. The CDR3 DNA follows: TGTGCCAGCAGCGTAGAACAGGGGGTTTCCTACGAGCAGTACTTC. It specifies CASSVEQGVSYEQYF.

The chain employs TRBV9 and TRBJ2-7, with 9 positions matching TRBD2. The CDR3 runs to 15 residues. Trimming took 0 bases from V and 4 from J; bases not matched to a gene: 5. Germline CDR1 reads SGDLS; CDR2 reads YYNGEE. DNA for the CDR3: TGTGCCAGCAGCGTAGGCGGGGGGGGAAGTTACGAGCAGTACTTC. This sequence encodes CASSVGGGGSYEQYF.

The genes are TRBV24-1 and TRBJ1-5, with D possibly TRBD1 on 6 matching bases. The V gene's germline CDR1 is KGHDR and CDR2 SFDVKD. The CDR3 consists of 12 residues. Trimming removed 6 bases from V and 4 bases from J, with 6 bases in between. The CDR3 here is CATSQGNQPQHF. CDR3 DNA: TGTGCCACCAGTCAGGGGAATCAGCCCCAGCATTTT.

The CDR3 nucleotides read TGTGCCAGCAGCGTGGGACAGGGGGCTAACACCGGGGAGCTGTTTTTT. Protein product: CASSVGQGANTGELFF. The V call is TRBV9, the J call TRBJ2-2; 12 nucleotides match TRBD1. Trimming cost V 2 bases and J 2 bases; bases outside gene matches: 1. This CDR3 comprises 16 residues. Germline V CDR1 and CDR2: SGDLS, YYNGEE.

The chain combines TRBV2 with TRBJ2-5; 8 positions agree with TRBD1. Germline trimming cut 4 bases from V and 2 bases from J; bases unmatched to any gene: 0. Germline values: CDR1 SNHLY, CDR2 FYNNEI. The CDR3 consists of 13 residues. The CDR3 nucleotides are TGTGCCAGCAGTGGGACAGGGCAAGAGACCCAGTACTTC. This codes for CASSGTGQETQYF.

J is TRBJ2-3 and V is TRBV18; D remains ambiguous. Trimming shortened V by 0 bases and J by 2 bases, and 3 bases separated the two germline ends. CDR1 and CDR2 from the germline V gene are KGHSH and LQKENI. This CDR3 has 13 residues. CDR3: CASSPPATDTQYF. The CDR3 DNA is TGTGCCAGCTCACCACCAGCCACAGATACGCAGTATTTT. The whole variable domain, remainder taken from reference TRBV18 and TRBJ2-3, is NAGVMQNPRHLVRRRGQEARLRCSPMKGHSHVYWYRQLPEEGLKFMVYLQKENIIDESGMPKERFSAEFPKEGPSILRIQQVVRGDSAAYFCASSPPATDTQYFGPGTRLTVL.

This clone showed up just once. The V call is TRBV28, the J call TRBJ1-5; no definite D call. Looked up from germline, CDR1 is MDHEN and CDR2 is SYDVKM. Trimming removed 4 bases from V and 7 bases from J, with 17 bases in between. CDR3 length: 15 amino acids. Here the CDR3 DNA reads TGTGCCAGCAGTTATCCCTCCGGGTTGGAACAGCCCCAGCATTTT. Residues: CASSYPSGLEQPQHF.

V usage is TRBV4-3 and J usage is TRBJ2-4; possible D gene TRBD2, 6 bases. This CDR3 contains 14 residues. Germline values: CDR1 LGHNA, CDR2 YSLEER. Trimming removed 4 bases at V and 0 bases at J, with 7 bases between. CDR3 amino acids: CASSPGLAKNIQYF. In nucleotides, the CDR3 is TGCGCCAGCAGCCCGGGACTAGCCAAAAACATTCAGTACTTC.

As concerns this clone: Other nucleotide sequences from this sample produce the same CDR3. V is TRBV19 and J is TRBJ2-7, with a weak D call TRBD1 (5 bases). V dropped 3 bases and J dropped 3 bases, with 9 bases sitting between them. This CDR3 contains 13 residues. CDR1 is LNHDA, CDR2 SQIVND, per germline (reference sequence). CDR3 loop: CASSIGQGYEQYF. The CDR3 coding sequence is TGTGCCAGTAGTATCGGGCAGGGCTACGAGCAGTACTTC.

The rearrangement joins TRBV5-4 to TRBJ1-6; TRBD1 agrees at 9 bases. The CDR3 sequence is 16 residues long. V gave up 1 base and J gave up 7 bases; unmatched junction bases: 6. Germline loops: CDR1 SGHNT, CDR2 YYREEE (reference sequence). The CDR3 bases are TGTGCCAGCAGCTTGAGGTCCGGGACAGGGAATTCACCCCTCCACTTT. Its protein product is CASSLRSGTGNSPLHF.

This clone appeared a single time. The chain has TRBV6-1 and TRBJ1-1; D is ambiguous. Trimming took 1 base from V and 1 from J, leaving 10 bases between them. The CDR3 length is 15 residues. Germline V gene sequence: CDR1 MNHNS, CDR2 SASEGT. DNA of the CDR3: TGTGCCAGCAGTGAAGTGGTCTTGGCGAACACTGAAGCTTTCTTT. Protein: CASSEVVLANTEAFF.

The chain joins TRBV29-1 to TRBJ2-3; tentative D call: TRBD2 (7 bases). The V gene's germline CDR1 is SQVTM and CDR2 ANQGSEA. V was cut by 6 bases and J by 1 base, with 14 bases left in between. This CDR3 is built from 14 residues. The CDR3 coding sequence is TGCAGCGTAGGGGGGGTCCGGCGCACAGATACGCAGTATTTT. This gives the protein CSVGGVRRTDTQYF.

This chain uses TRBV7-8 with TRBJ2-7; TRBD2 matches at 11 bases. Germline values: CDR1 SGHVS, CDR2 FQNEAQ. The CDR3 sequence is 15 residues long. V was pared by 5 bases and J by 3 bases, with 6 bases of the junction left unmatched. The DNA for the CDR3 is TGTGCCAGCAGCCAGGGACTAGCGGTGGACTACGAGCAGTACTTC. The encoded protein is CASSQGLAVDYEQYF.

This clone was detected a few times. The chain combines TRBV7-9 with TRBJ2-2, with TRBD1 as a possible D gene (6 bases). Germline CDR1 SEHNR, CDR2 FQNEAQ (reference sequence). This CDR3 has 14 residues. V was shortened by 3 bases and J by 6 bases, with 11 bases between the two germline ends. In DNA, the CDR3 is TGTGCCAGCAGCTTGTACAGGGAGTCCGGGGAGCTGTTTTTT. Protein product: CASSLYRESGELFF.

A single count supports this clone. The chain is built from TRBV9 and TRBJ1-2; TRBD1 agrees at 10 bases. J lost 5 bases, V lost 4 bases, and 14 bases had no gene match. CDR3 size: 17 residues. Germline-derived CDR1 and CDR2 are SGDLS and YYNGEE. CDR3: CASSPHSGGQGLYGYTF. In nucleotides, the CDR3 is TGTGCCAGCAGCCCCCATTCCGGGGGACAGGGGTTGTATGGCTACACCTTC.

This chain connects TRBV2 to TRBJ2-1; possible D gene TRBD2, 5 bases. The CDR3 extends over 14 amino acids. V lost 6 bases and J lost 6, with 15 bases in between. Germline V gives CDR1 SNHLY, CDR2 FYNNEI. CDR3 loop: CASRDGLTRNEQFF. Written as DNA, the CDR3 is TGTGCCAGCAGAGACGGACTTACGCGCAATGAGCAGTTCTTC.

As DNA, the CDR3 is TGTGCCAGCAGTTCTCGACAGGAACCCTACGAGCAGTACTTC. Translated, it gives CASSSRQEPYEQYF. This sequence joins TRBV27 and TRBJ2-7, with D perhaps matching TRBD1 (6 bases). Between the trimmed V and J ends, which lost 4 bases and 2 bases, there was a span of 12 bases. There are 14 residues in the CDR3. Germline assignment: CDR1 MNHEY and CDR2 SMNVEV (reference sequence).

V and J are TRBV3-1 (or the pseudogene TRBV3-2) and TRBJ2-1, with TRBD1 matching 8 bases. Looked up from germline, CDR1 is LGHDT and CDR2 is YNNKEL (reference sequence). J lost 8 bases, V lost 0 bases, and 12 bases had no gene match. CDR3 length equals 17 residues. CDR3 loop: CASSQDESGQGFDEQFF. The CDR3 region has the DNA TGTGCCAGCAGCCAAGATGAGTCCGGACAGGGTTTCGATGAGCAGTTCTTC.